Listed below are T cell receptor beta chains from one sample, sequenced in a study of breast tumors, draining lymph nodes, adjacent tissues. TCRdb fed the multiplex PCR reads into MiXCR, producing one record per CDR3 protein. The sample contains just over 30,000 distinct CDR3 sequences, approximately 63% of which appear only once. Sequencing was done on a sample of breast tumor tissue. Receptor source: a female donor with breast cancer. Some clones in this sample may be carry-over from other donors' samples. The conserved cysteine and the conserved F or W are not part of the CDR3 here.

cdr3_aa v_call
ASSDRSERGTSGRNEQF TRBV2
ATSRMGTSGSDNEQF TRBV15
ASSLGQGNGDTQY TRBV5-1
ASSTGSGGFQPQH TRBV7-9
ASSPDTEAF TRBV2
ASTSLRGDTQY TRBV2
SAEGDRRDEKLF TRBV20-1
AWSVGGSGELF TRBV30
ASSYDGVGIQY TRBV6-6
ATSDLSGKYNEQF TRBV24-1
SARELFGQGSYEQY TRBV20-1
SAQDGTGGTTIY TRBV20-1
SARDQGDRALYEQY TRBV20-1
ASSGQGATGNATY TRBV9
AISDNLYSPLH TRBV10-3
ASSFWGDNQPQH TRBV7-2
DGMISDRCNEQF TRBV30
AAGRGTAPNYGYT TRBV15
SVEGLHTQY TRBV29-1
SATVLGQVNAYEQY TRBV20-1
ASSLGQGLYQETQY TRBV7-8
ASSATADTQY TRBV25-1
ASSQDRQGREQY TRBV4-2
ASSRPPGESNQPQH TRBV19
SGGTSGSGTSREQF TRBV29-1
ASSLGYNEQF TRBV7-2
ASRQGSGANVLT TRBV19
ASGLPRLAESSYEQY TRBV12-5
ASSQRDSQETQY TRBV12-3/TRBV12-4
SARSQGGESYNEQF TRBV20-1
ASTLLVRNSPLH TRBV28
SVRDGLLSANVLT TRBV29-1
ASSWGLAGSYEQY TRBV6-6
ASTAGGRYNEQF TRBV2
ATRTGNQPQH TRBV7-9
SARGEREEIGELF TRBV20-1
AISAGQGGKSTAV TRBV10-3
ASNIPGQGYGYT TRBV2
SVEVNNEQF TRBV29-1
SARDVRTGESEQY TRBV20-1